Included here is one T cell receptor (beta chain) sequence, with context. Its antigen is unidentified. This CDR3 contains 13 residues. Germline lookup yields CDR1 MGHDK and CDR2 SYGVNS. Trimming pared 4 bases from V and 2 bases from J, leaving 8 bases between. These data come from a study of cytomegalovirus exposure and HLA in healthy donors. Study-wide results and caveats: According to the study, 180 or so TCR beta chains were cytomegalovirus-associated.

Both 60 Vbeta primers and 13 Jbeta primers went into the PCR. Some clones are missing from TCRdb's copy, which holds only in-frame ones; the method was immunoSEQ multiplex PCR. Counted here are 150,000 to 200,000 clones, approximately 83% occurring once; the ten biggest clones make up around a tenth. This TCR was sampled from a man younger than 35 in good health and CMV-seropositive. The sequenced sample consisted of PBMCs. The V call is TRBV25-1, the J call TRBJ1-2; D is unclear. The CDR3 region is CASSARQNYGYTF. The DNA for the CDR3 is TGTGCCAGCAGTGCGCGGCAGAACTATGGCTACACCTTC.